This is a list of T cell receptor beta chains from one sample in a study of immune evolution from preneoplasia to lung adenocarcinoma. The table came from immunoSEQ multiplex PCR; TCRdb's copy has only in-frame clones and leaves some out. This sample has 20,000 to 25,000 clones, with over 70% found just once. Specimen: FFPE invasive lung adenocarcinoma tissue. These receptors were obtained from a person between 60 and 70 years old with lung adenocarcinoma. CDR3s include the opening cysteine and the closing phenylalanine or tryptophan. A D gene is named only where the DNA matches it firmly. Clone size is given for some rows only: seen once, a few or many times, or a class if the clone is expanded.

.	.	TRBV19	TRBJ2-7	TGTGCCAGTAGTATTGGGGCGGGGACCTCCTACGAGCAGTACTTC	CASSIGAGTSYEQYF
TRBD1	few	TRBV30	TRBJ2-3	TGTGCCTGGAGCCGAGGGGGCGGCCGGCGGACAGATACGCAGTATTTT	CAWSRGGGRRTDTQYF
TRBD1	.	TRBV2	TRBJ2-2	TGTGCCAGCAGTGGAATGGACAGGGGGGCCGGGGAGCTGTTTTTT	CASSGMDRGAGELFF
TRBD1	.	TRBV18	TRBJ2-7	TGTGCCAGCTCACCACCGACGGGACAGGGAGGCGAGCAGTACTTC	CASSPPTGQGGEQYF
TRBD1	once	TRBV11-3	TRBJ2-1	TGTGCCAGCAGCTTAGAGGGGACAGTCTCCTACAATGAGCAGTTCTTC	CASSLEGTVSYNEQFF
TRBD2	.	TRBV28	TRBJ2-4	TGTGCCAGCAGTTTTGGCCGGGGGGGGGTTCTAGCCAAAAACATTCAGTACTTC	CASSFGRGGVLAKNIQYF
TRBD1	.	TRBV19	TRBJ2-7	TGTGCCAGTAGTCCACAGGGGACAGGGTCCTACGAGCAGTACTTC	CASSPQGTGSYEQYF
.	.	TRBV18	TRBJ2-7	TGTGCCAGCTCACCAATGTCACCGAGACAGAATCCCTACGAGCAGTACTTC	CASSPMSPRQNPYEQYF
.	few	TRBV29-1	TRBJ1-1	TGCAGCGTTGGGACAGCGAGCATGAACACTGAAGCTTTCTTT	CSVGTASMNTEAFF
TRBD2	once	TRBV5-6	TRBJ2-1	TGTGCCAGCAGCACGTGGACTAGCGGTAGGAGGAATGAGCAGTTCTTC	CASSTWTSGRRNEQFF
TRBD2	.	TRBV18	TRBJ2-1	TGTGCCAGCTCACCAGGGACTAGCGCCTACAATGAGCAGTTCTTC	CASSPGTSAYNEQFF
.	.	TRBV6-1	TRBJ2-7	TGTGCCAGCAAATGGGGTGACCTCTCCTACGAGCAGTACTTC	CASKWGDLSYEQYF
TRBD2	.	TRBV7-2	TRBJ2-3	TGTGCCAGCAGCGCCCTTCCGGGACTAGCGGAAACTAGCACAGATACGCAGTATTTT	CASSALPGLAETSTDTQYF
.	.	TRBV6-5	TRBJ2-3	TGTGCCAGCAGTTACCGACTAACAGATACGCAGTATTTT	CASSYRLTDTQYF
.	.	TRBV28	TRBJ1-5	TGTGCCAGCAGTTCCGTGGGGGGCAATCAGCCCCAGCATTTT	CASSSVGGNQPQHF
.	.	TRBV25-1	TRBJ2-1	TGTGCCAGCAGTCCCAGCTCTGGGCAGGGGCGGGGGTATAGGGTGCAGTTCTTC	CASSPSSGQGRGYRVQFF
TRBD1	.	TRBV7-2	TRBJ2-2	TGTGCCAGCAGCTTAGAGAGGTTCGCAGGGGGCAAGGCCGGGGAGCTGTTTTTT	CASSLERFAGGKAGELFF
.	.	TRBV2	TRBJ2-7	TGTGCCAGCTCCTCCAGGCAGGGGTTGAGCTACGAGCAGTACTTC	CASSSRQGLSYEQYF
TRBD2	.	TRBV6-1	TRBJ2-3	TGTGCCAGCAGTGAAGCGGGAGGGACAGATACGCAGTATTTT	CASSEAGGTDTQYF
.	.	TRBV28	TRBJ1-5	TGTGCCAGCAGTCACCCGGGGGGTCAGCCCCAGCATTTT	CASSHPGGQPQHF
.	.	TRBV30	TRBJ2-1	TGTGCCTGGAACCCGTGGGAGCAGGGTCATTACAAGCAGTTCTTC	CAWNPWEQGHYKQFF
.	.	TRBV7-2	TRBJ2-7	TGTGCCAGCAGCTTAGGATACTCCTACGAGCAGTACTTC	CASSLGYSYEQYF
.	.	TRBV27	TRBJ2-7	TGTGCCAGCAGTTTTCTGGGGGGGCAAGGTTACGAGCAGTACTTC	CASSFLGGQGYEQYF
TRBD2	few	TRBV11-1	TRBJ2-1	TGTGCCAGCAGCTTAGGGCGCGGGAGGGCCTACAATGAGCAGTTCTTC	CASSLGRGRAYNEQFF
.	.	TRBV25-1	TRBJ2-7	TGTGCCAGCAGGTCACAGGGCTCCTACGAGCAGTACTTC	CASRSQGSYEQYF
.	once	TRBV6-5	TRBJ1-5	TGTGCCAGCAGTTACCGAAATCAGCCCCAGCATTTT	CASSYRNQPQHF
.	.	TRBV7-8	TRBJ2-5	TGTGCCAGCAGCTTGGGGTTGGAGCGGTTCCAAGAGACCCAGTACTTC	CASSLGLERFQETQYF
TRBD1	.	TRBV11-2	TRBJ1-2	TGTGCCAGCAGCTACCGGACAGGGTGGGAGTATGGCTACACCTTC	CASSYRTGWEYGYTF
.	.	TRBV6-4	TRBJ2-3	TGTGCCAGCAGTGAAGGAGGGACAGATACGCAGTATTTT	CASSEGGTDTQYF
TRBD2	.	TRBV5-4	TRBJ2-7	TGTGCCAGCAGCTTGGATGGTGTCGGGAGGACTGTTGGGTACGAGCAGTACTTC	CASSLDGVGRTVGYEQYF
TRBD2	.	TRBV4-1	TRBJ2-1	TGCGCCAGCAGCCAAGACCTAGCGGGACTTACCTACAATGAGCAGTTCTTC	CASSQDLAGLTYNEQFF
.	.	TRBV7-2	TRBJ1-4	TGTGCCAGCAGCTCTACAGGAACAACTAATGAAAAACTGTTTTTT	CASSSTGTTNEKLFF
TRBD2	.	TRBV29-1	TRBJ2-3	TGCAGCGGAACGGGACTAGCGGGAGTGGATACGCAGTATTTT	CSGTGLAGVDTQYF
.	few	TRBV19	TRBJ2-2	TGTGCCAGTAGTATTCTGGAAGGGAACACCGGGGAGCTGTTTTTT	CASSILEGNTGELFF
.	few	TRBV19	TRBJ1-2	TGTGCCAGCTCACGGGGCAGATCCTATGGCTACACCTTC	CASSRGRSYGYTF
.	.	TRBV6-6	TRBJ1-5	TGTGCCAGCACCCCCGGGGGGGACCAGCCCCAGCATTTT	CASTPGGDQPQHF
TRBD2	.	TRBV18	TRBJ2-1	TGTGCCAGCTCACCACAACCCCCTAGCGGGAGGGCCTACAATGAGCAGTTCTTC	CASSPQPPSGRAYNEQFF
TRBD2	.	TRBV4-1	TRBJ2-1	TGCGCCAGCAGCCAAGAGGGAGGGAAGTTCTTC	CASSQEGGKFF